This T cell receptor (beta chain) stems from a study of cytomegalovirus exposure and HLA in healthy donors. The PCR employed 60 Vbeta primers together with 13 Jbeta primers. Produced via immunoSEQ multiplex PCR; TCRdb's table is partial and in-frame only. Among roughly 200,000 clones listed, around 77% were seen once. In germline, CDR1 is GTSNPN, CDR2 SVGIG (reference sequence). This CDR3 has 12 amino acids. V dropped 0 bases and J dropped 5 bases, with 4 bases sitting between them. A word on this clone: Its antigen is currently unknown.

Study findings and constraints: Excluded: some indistinguishable V segments such as TRBV6-2 and TRBV6-3. Reported performance of the classifier showed diagnosis of cytomegalovirus status with high specificity and sensitivity.

V is TRBV30 and J is TRBJ2-2; D remains ambiguous. Material for sequencing was PBMCs. The sequence came from a man aged 60 to 75 in good health and CMV-seronegative. The CDR3 nucleotides are TGTGCCTGGAGTGTCCGTACCGGGGAGCTGTTTTTT. It translates to CAWSVRTGELFF.